This T cell receptor beta chain was sequenced in a study of sequential checkpoint blockade in melanoma. Study-wide context: Patients were randomized 1:1 to nivolumab-then-ipilimumab or ipilimumab-then-nivolumab first-line. Maintenance nivolumab came after either treatment sequence.

Produced via immunoSEQ multiplex PCR; TCRdb's table is partial and in-frame only. In the table there are under 20,000 clones, about three fifths of which are singletons. Treatment meaning: randomized to nivolumab then ipilimumab (arm A) or the reverse (arm B). PBMC sorting kept live CD3+CD8+ cells without CD19 or CD56. V was pared by 3 bases and J by 4 bases, with 9 bases between. Germline V lookup: CDR1 LNHDA, CDR2 SQIVND (reference sequence). The CDR3 has 13 amino acids. In this sample, this clone is medium-sized. The clonotype was recovered from a human donor with melanoma. The sample in question was CD8+ T cells sorted from blood (inferred from file names), obtained from a patient given nivolumab and ipilimumab in sequence. The chain joins TRBV19 to TRBJ1-2; D perhaps matches TRBD1 (5 bases). CDR3 sequence: CASSISGLYGYTF. Written as DNA, the CDR3 is TGTGCCAGTAGTATCTCGGGACTCTATGGCTACACCTTC.